The 14 T cell receptor beta chains below were found in one sample sequenced in a study of shared clonotypes between healthy human individuals. Measured with immunoSEQ multiplex PCR; TCRdb has only the in-frame clones, and not every one. The table has millions of clones, about 95% seen once. The sequenced sample consisted of naive CD4+ T cells sorted from blood. Subset meaning: CD45RA+ positively selected. These receptors were obtained from a man aged 18 to 35 in good health.

V is TRBV11-2 and J is TRBJ2-7; D might be TRBD2 (5 bases). CDR3 length: 14 residues. Trimming pared 4 bases from V and 1 base from J, leaving 11 bases between. CDR1 and CDR2 (germline): SGHAT, FQNNGV. For the CDR3, the DNA is TGTGCCAGCAGCTCCTTAACTAGTTCCTACGAGCAGTACTTC. It specifies CASSSLTSSYEQYF.

Remarks on this clone: The sample carries other DNA sequences with the same CDR3. V gene TRBV30 combines with J gene TRBJ1-3, with TRBD1 identical over 10 bases. The CDR3 length is 12 residues. CDR1 and CDR2 from the germline V gene are GTSNPN and SVGIG (reference sequence). The CDR3 nucleotides are TGTGCGGGACAGGGGAGCGGAAACACCATATATTTT. Translated, it gives CAGQGSGNTIYF.

In DNA form, the CDR3 reads TGTGCCATCAGTCCATCGGGGGACCTAGCCAAAAACATTCAGTACTTC. Translating gives CAISPSGDLAKNIQYF. The J gene is TRBJ2-4, the V gene TRBV10-3, with D maybe TRBD2 (6 bases). The germline gives CDR1 ENHRY, CDR2 SYGVKD. This CDR3 has 16 residues. Trimming took 5 bases from V and 0 from J, leaving 14 bases between them.

This clone was counted a single time. The chain joins TRBV5-6 to TRBJ1-2, with D perhaps TRBD1 (5 bases). CDR1 is SGHDT and CDR2 is YYEEEE in the germline V gene. The CDR3 contains 13 residues. With 6 bases removed from V and 7 bases from J, the gap between germline ends came to 16 bases. As DNA, the CDR3 is TGTGCCAGCATCCTTCCGGGGGGTGCTGGCTACACCTTC. Protein sequence: CASILPGGAGYTF.

Turning to this clone: The same CDR3 arises from other DNA sequences in this sample as well. In DNA, the CDR3 is TGTGCCAGCAGCTTGGGGGGACTAGCGGGAGTGTACGAGCAGTACTTC. This codes for CASSLGGLAGVYEQYF. This sequence joins TRBV5-4 and TRBJ2-7, with 14 bases fitting TRBD2. V lost 0 bases to trimming and J lost 4 bases; unmatched junction nucleotides: 3. Germline V gene lookup returns CDR1 SGHNT and CDR2 YYREEE (reference sequence). The CDR3 covers 16 residues.

This clone showed up just once. V usage is TRBV19 and J usage is TRBJ1-2; D not certain. V was trimmed by 10 bases and J by 1 base, leaving 22 bases between them. The CDR3 is made up of 16 amino acids. Germline V CDR1 and CDR2: LNHDA, SQIVND (reference sequence). In nucleotides, the CDR3 is TGTGCCAAACCACTCAGGAATTGGGGTAGTAACTATGGCTACACCTTC. This translates into CAKPLRNWGSNYGYTF.

V usage is TRBV6-5 and J usage is TRBJ2-7, with 13 bases identical to TRBD2. Germline V CDR1 and CDR2: MNHEY, SVGAGI. The CDR3 loop spans 15 amino acids. J was trimmed by 4 bases and V by 7 bases; bases with no gene match: 7. The CDR3 loop reads CASTYRGLAGYEQYF. The CDR3 DNA reads as TGTGCCAGCACCTACCGGGGACTAGCGGGGTACGAGCAGTACTTC.

The chain uses TRBV13 and TRBJ2-3; D is ambiguous. CDR1 and CDR2 (germline): PRHDT, FYEKMQ (reference sequence). CDR3 length: 16 amino acids. The germline V and J ends were trimmed by 3 bases and 0 bases, with 13 bases remaining between them. CDR3: CASSLSNTASTDTQYF. In nucleotides, the CDR3 is TGTGCCAGCAGCTTGTCTAACACTGCTAGCACAGATACGCAGTATTTT.

The J gene is TRBJ2-1, the V gene TRBV4-1; TRBD2 is a possible D gene (6 bases). Germline V gene lookup returns CDR1 MGHRA and CDR2 YSYEKL. This CDR3 is 15 amino acids long. Trimming removed 3 bases from V and 5 bases from J, with 14 bases in between. CDR3 DNA: TGCGCCAGCAGCCATTCCGGGGGTACTCACAATGAGCAGTTCTTC. It encodes CASSHSGGTHNEQFF.

The V and J genes are TRBV6-6 and TRBJ1-5; 9 bases agree with TRBD1. The CDR3 consists of 16 residues. Germline V CDR1 and CDR2: MNHNY, SVGAGI (reference sequence). V shed 4 bases, J shed 5 bases, and the junction held 9 bases outside the gene matches. Here the CDR3 reads CASSWGQGGLDQPQHF. The CDR3 DNA is TGTGCCAGCAGTTGGGGACAGGGCGGCCTGGATCAGCCCCAGCATTTT.

For this clone: At one end, the junction sequence differs from germline, possibly due to a read error. CDR3 nucleotides: TGTGCCAGTAGCTCGACAGGTTTCGGTTCAACCCTCCACTTT. This gives the protein CASSSTGFGSTLHF. The V call is TRBV19, the J call TRBJ1-6, with a possible D match to TRBD1 (6 bases). CDR3 length: 14 amino acids. Germline CDR1 reads LNHDA; CDR2 reads SQIVND (reference sequence).

The chain employs TRBV7-9 and TRBJ1-1; 10 nucleotides match TRBD1. V dropped 4 bases and J dropped 2; count of bases not matched to a gene: 4. CDR1 and CDR2 (germline): SEHNR, FQNEAQ (reference sequence). This CDR3 has 15 amino acids. CDR3 nucleotides: TGTGCCAGCAGCTCGGGACAGGGGAGTAACACTGAAGCTTTCTTT. Amino acid sequence: CASSSGQGSNTEAFF.

The chain carries TRBV5-1 and TRBJ2-3; D remains unclear. Trimming pared 0 bases from V and 0 bases from J, leaving 5 bases between. CDR3 length: 14 residues. CDR1 and CDR2 from the germline V gene are SGHRS and YFSETQ. CDR3 bases: TGCGCCAGCAGCTTGGAGCCGAGCACAGATACGCAGTATTTT. Protein: CASSLEPSTDTQYF.

This chain joins TRBV6-1 and TRBJ1-2; perhaps TRBD1 as D (5 bases). The length of the CDR3 is 11 residues. V was clipped by 10 bases and J by 12 bases, with 18 bases between them. Germline V lookup: CDR1 MNHNS, CDR2 SASEGT. The CDR3 spells CATSGTLRDTF. The CDR3 bases are TGTGCCACCTCCGGGACCTTGAGGGACACCTTC.